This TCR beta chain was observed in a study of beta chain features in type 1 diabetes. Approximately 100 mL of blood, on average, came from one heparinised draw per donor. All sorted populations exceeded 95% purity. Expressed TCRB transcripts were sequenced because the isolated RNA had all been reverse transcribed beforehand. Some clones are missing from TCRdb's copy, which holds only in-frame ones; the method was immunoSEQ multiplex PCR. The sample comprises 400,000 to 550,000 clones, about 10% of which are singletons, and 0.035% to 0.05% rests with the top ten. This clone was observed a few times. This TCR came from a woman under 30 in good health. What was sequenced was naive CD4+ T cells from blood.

This chain's CDR3 is CASSSRFAYGYTF. CDR3 nucleotides: TGTGCCAGCAGTTCGAGATTTGCCTATGGCTACACCTTC. V gene TRBV5-6 combines with J gene TRBJ1-2; D gene unclear. The CDR3 runs 13 residues. CDR1 and CDR2 (germline): SGHDT, YYEEEE. Trimming shortened V by 5 bases and J by 4 bases, and 12 bases separated the two germline ends.